The entry below describes one T cell receptor beta chain. These data originate in a study of preoperative IRX-2 immunotherapy in early breast cancer. The CDR3 length is 15 residues. V lost 3 bases, J lost 7 bases, and 8 bases stayed unmatched. Germline V gene sequence: CDR1 SGHNT, CDR2 YENEEA. Using immunoSEQ multiplex PCR, the repertoire was profiled, and TCRdb retains in-frame clones only, with some absent. Counted here are fewer than 35,000 clones, approximately 89% occurring once; the ten biggest clones make up roughly 1.6%. Treatment meaning: preoperative locoregional IRX-2 cytokine immunotherapy. Preoperative locoregional IRX-2 cytokine immunotherapy was tested in the phase Ib source study.

The TCR comes from a human donor with breast cancer. The rearrangement uses TRBV11-3 and TRBJ1-4; 7 bases fit TRBD1. The sequencing here drew on tumor tissue, taken after IRX-2 immunotherapy. CDR3: CASSLATGRGEKLFF. CDR3 in DNA: TGTGCCAGCAGCTTGGCGACAGGGAGGGGTGAAAAACTGTTTTTT.